This T cell receptor beta chain was identified in a study of cytomegalovirus exposure and HLA in healthy donors. Looking at the study overall: Within the Caucasian-associated ancestry cluster were under 85% of the 398 genotyped donors.

Of note for this clone: What it recognizes is unknown.

Overall study findings and caveats: Later analysis indicated greater clonal expansion among HLA-associated TCR beta chains than among equally common other chains.

Germline V gives CDR1 SGDLS, CDR2 YYNGEE. The junction had 10 bases not matched to a gene; V was cut back by 1 base and J by 5 bases. The CDR3 consists of 17 residues. PCR employed 60 Vbeta and 13 Jbeta primers. Assay: immunoSEQ multiplex PCR; the TCRdb copy retains only in-frame clones and omits some. The sample contains about 130,000 clones, around 8.5% of which appear only once. The origin of this receptor is a man aged 35 to 55 in good health and CMV-seronegative. What was sequenced was PBMCs. This sequence joins TRBV9 and TRBJ2-1, with 9 bases that match TRBD1. The CDR3: CASSVSILGQGDNEQFF. The CDR3 DNA reads as TGTGCCAGCAGCGTAAGTATATTGGGACAGGGCGACAATGAGCAGTTCTTC.